Below are 15 T cell receptor beta chains sequenced from a single sample in a study of shared clonotypes between healthy human individuals. The protocol was immunoSEQ multiplex PCR, while the TCRdb copy is restricted to in-frame clones and leaves out a portion. The table has more than 2 million clones, approximately 96% seen once. Sequencing was carried out using naive CD4+ T cells sorted from blood. Specified subset: CD45RA+ positively selected. The receptors here all came from a man aged 18-30 years in good health.

V is TRBV4-3 and J is TRBJ2-7, with D perhaps matching TRBD2 (5 bases). The CDR3 covers 14 residues. Trimming removed 2 bases at V and 0 bases at J, with 8 bases between. Germline V gene sequence: CDR1 LGHNA, CDR2 YSLEER. The CDR3 DNA follows: TGCGCCAGCAGCCAATCGCGGGTCTCCTACGAGCAGTACTTC. Translated, it gives CASSQSRVSYEQYF.

The CDR3 spells CARVRTGKSCEQYF. In nucleotides, the CDR3 is TGTGCCAGGGTTCGGACAGGGAAATCGTGCGAGCAGTACTTC. The chain joins TRBV25-1 to TRBJ2-7, with 8 bases that match TRBD1. The CDR3 runs to 14 residues. Germline CDR1 reads MGHDK; CDR2 reads SYGVNS. The V segment lost 9 bases and the J segment 6 bases; nucleotides outside the gene matches: 13.

The CDR3 DNA sequence: TGTGCCAGCAGCTTAGTGAGGGCTGGACGTGGCGGGGAGCTGTTTTTT. Amino acid sequence: CASSLVRAGRGGELFF. The chain links TRBV7-9 to TRBJ2-2; D perhaps matches TRBD2 (5 bases). This CDR3 is 16 amino acids long. V lost 1 base, J lost 7 bases, and 16 bases lay in between. CDR1 and CDR2 from the germline V gene are SEHNR and FQNEAQ (reference sequence). Full variable domain (outside the CDR3, taken from reference TRBV7-9 and TRBJ2-2): DTGVSQNPRHKITKRGQNVTFRCDPISEHNRLYWYRQTLGQGPEFLTYFQNEAQLEKSRLLSDRFSAERPKGSFSTLEIQRTEQGDSAMYLCASSLVRAGRGGELFFGEGSRLTVL.

The chain combines TRBV9 with TRBJ1-6; D gene unclear. CDR1 is SGDLS, CDR2 YYNGEE, per germline. The CDR3 consists of 18 residues. The V end lost 0 bases, the J end lost 1 base, and 14 bases lay between the germline ends. The CDR3 DNA is TGTGCCAGCAGCGTAGCTGATCGCCCGGGGTCCTATAATTCACCCCTCCACTTT. This sequence encodes CASSVADRPGSYNSPLHF.

The DNA for the CDR3 is TGTGCCACAGGGGGACTAGCGGGACCGGAGGGGGAGACCCAGTACTTC. Protein sequence: CATGGLAGPEGETQYF. The genes are TRBV10-3 and TRBJ2-5; TRBD2 aligns across 13 bases. V gave up 10 bases and J gave up 5 bases; unmatched junction bases: 13. The germline V gene has CDR1 ENHRY and CDR2 SYGVKD. The CDR3 runs to 16 residues.

A remark on this clone: Within the sample, other DNA sequences also encode this same CDR3. The CDR3 region is CASSLGAETQYF. The CDR3 DNA reads TGCGCCAGCAGCTTGGGGGCGGAGACCCAGTACTTC. The chain joins TRBV5-1 to TRBJ2-5; unclear D gene. Trimming took 0 bases from V and 5 from J, leaving 5 bases between them. CDR1 and CDR2 (germline): SGHRS, YFSETQ. The CDR3 loop spans 12 amino acids.

Remarks on this clone: Distinct nucleotide sequences in the sample also encode this CDR3. This chain uses TRBV5-1 with TRBJ1-1; no definite D call. Germline values: CDR1 SGHRS, CDR2 YFSETQ. The CDR3 has 13 amino acids. V was trimmed by 0 bases and J by 2 bases, leaving 5 bases between them. In nucleotides, the CDR3 is TGCGCCAGCAGCTTGGACCTTAACACTGAAGCTTTCTTT. As protein: CASSLDLNTEAFF.

This chain uses TRBV30 with TRBJ1-1, with D possibly TRBD1 on 5 matching bases. The CDR3 has 13 amino acids. The ends were cut back, 3 bases at V and 4 bases at J, with 12 bases in the middle. The germline V gene encodes CDR1 GTSNPN and CDR2 SVGIG (reference sequence). In nucleotides, the CDR3 is TGTGCCTGGAGAAATTCAGGGCTCACTGAAGCTTTCTTT. It encodes CAWRNSGLTEAFF.

Of note for this clone: Within the sample, other DNA sequences also encode this same CDR3. The V gene is TRBV6-5, the J gene TRBJ1-1; 8 bases align to TRBD1. The V segment lost 0 bases and the J segment 0 bases; nucleotides outside the gene matches: 3. CDR3 length: 16 residues. Germline V lookup: CDR1 MNHEY, CDR2 SVGAGI. The CDR3 nucleotides read TGTGCCAGCAGTTACTCAGGGACAGGCTTGAACACTGAAGCTTTCTTT. Translating gives CASSYSGTGLNTEAFF.

This chain connects TRBV9 to TRBJ2-7; no reliable D call. The V gene's germline CDR1 is SGDLS and CDR2 YYNGEE. V was trimmed by 5 bases and J by 6 bases, leaving 12 bases between them. The CDR3 runs 12 residues. CDR3 amino acids: CASRIFATEQYF. The CDR3 coding sequence is TGTGCCAGCAGAATATTTGCTACCGAGCAGTACTTC.

The chain links TRBV5-8 to TRBJ1-1, with D perhaps matching TRBD1 (5 bases). There are 12 residues in the CDR3. The ends were cut back, 4 bases at V and 11 bases at J, with 15 bases in the middle. In germline, CDR1 is SGHTS, CDR2 YDEGEE. CDR3 sequence reads: CASSPGLGAAFF. The CDR3 DNA reads as TGTGCCAGCAGCCCGGGCTTAGGGGCGGCTTTCTTT.

This clone was observed a single time. V is TRBV6-1 and J is TRBJ2-3; D not certain. V lost 7 bases to trimming and J lost 2 bases, with 7 bases between them. The CDR3 is 12 residues long. Germline V gene sequence: CDR1 MNHNS, CDR2 SASEGT. CDR3: CASTLDTDTQYF. In DNA form, the CDR3 reads TGTGCCAGCACTCTCGACACAGATACGCAGTATTTT.

The genes are TRBV5-6 and TRBJ2-3, with 8 bases that match TRBD2. Germline lookup yields CDR1 SGHDT and CDR2 YYEEEE. The V and J ends lost 2 bases and 1 base, in that order; junction bases with no gene match: 3. CDR3 length: 15 amino acids. DNA for the CDR3: TGTGCCAGCAGCTTCCAAGCGGGGGGCACAGATACGCAGTATTTT. Translating gives CASSFQAGGTDTQYF. The whole variable domain, remainder taken from reference TRBV5-6 and TRBJ2-3, is DAGVTQSPTHLIKTRGQQVTLRCSPKSGHDTVSWYQQALGQGPQFIFQYYEEEERQRGNFPDRFSGHQFPNYSSELNVNALLLGDSALYLCASSFQAGGTDTQYFGPGTRLTVL.

The chain employs TRBV7-2 and TRBJ2-3; TRBD2 is a possible D gene (7 bases). The CDR3 contains 17 residues. Trimming left V 1 base short and J 0 bases short, with 14 bases between. The germline gives CDR1 SGHTA, CDR2 FQGNSA. CDR3: CASSLGRGGPSTDTQYF. The CDR3 DNA sequence: TGTGCCAGCAGCTTAGGTAGGGGGGGCCCTAGCACAGATACGCAGTATTTT.

V is TRBV2 and J is TRBJ1-1; TRBD1 matches 11 bases. CDR3 size: 14 residues. V shed 6 bases, J shed 4 bases, and the junction held 4 bases outside the gene matches. The germline CDR1 and CDR2 sequences are SNHLY and FYNNEI. The CDR3 bases are TGTGCCAGCAGAGGGACAGGGGGAGGCACTGAAGCTTTCTTT. Its translation is CASRGTGGGTEAFF.